Ten or more counts support the clone carrying this TCR beta chain. The data are from a study of beta chain features in type 1 diabetes. V was pared by 0 bases and J by 5 bases, with 4 bases of the junction left unmatched. There are 14 residues in the CDR3. CDR1 is SGHRS and CDR2 is YFSETQ in the germline V gene. Investigators reverse transcribed all isolated RNA, so they sequenced expressed TCRB transcripts. Assay: immunoSEQ multiplex PCR; the TCRdb copy retains only in-frame clones and omits some. The table lists about 340,000 clones, approximately 8.2% of them singletons. Central memory, naive, regulatory and stem cell-like memory CD4+ cells were sorted by CD45RO/CCR7/CD25/CD127/CD95/CD27.

The genes are TRBV5-1 and TRBJ2-7, with 8 bases lining up with TRBD1. Sequencing was performed on central memory CD4+ T cells from blood. This clonotype originated in a woman under 30 in good health. The CDR3, as DNA: TGCGCCAGCAGCTTGGGACAGGGGATCGACGAGCAGTACTTC. This codes for CASSLGQGIDEQYF. Combining the CDR3 with reference TRBV5-1 and TRBJ2-7 gives the whole variable domain KAGVTQTPRYLIKTRGQQVTLSCSPISGHRSVSWYQQTPGQGLQFLFEYFSETQRNKGNFPGRFSGRQFSNSRSEMNVSTLELGDSALYLCASSLGQGIDEQYFGPGTRLTVT.